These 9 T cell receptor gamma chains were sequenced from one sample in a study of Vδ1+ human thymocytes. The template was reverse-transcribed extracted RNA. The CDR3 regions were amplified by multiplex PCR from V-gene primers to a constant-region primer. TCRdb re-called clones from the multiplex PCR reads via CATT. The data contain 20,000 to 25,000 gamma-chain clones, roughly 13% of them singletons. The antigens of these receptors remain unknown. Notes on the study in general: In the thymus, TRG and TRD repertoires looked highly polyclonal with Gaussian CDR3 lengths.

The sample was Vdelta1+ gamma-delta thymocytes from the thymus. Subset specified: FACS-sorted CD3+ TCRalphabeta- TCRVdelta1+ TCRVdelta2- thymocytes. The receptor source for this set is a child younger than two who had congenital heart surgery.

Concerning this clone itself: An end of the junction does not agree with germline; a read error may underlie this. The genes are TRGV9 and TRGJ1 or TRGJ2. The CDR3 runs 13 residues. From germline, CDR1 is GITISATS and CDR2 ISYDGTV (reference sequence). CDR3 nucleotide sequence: TGTGCCTTGTGGGGCCCGAATTATTATAAGGAACTCTTT. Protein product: CALWGPNYYKELF.

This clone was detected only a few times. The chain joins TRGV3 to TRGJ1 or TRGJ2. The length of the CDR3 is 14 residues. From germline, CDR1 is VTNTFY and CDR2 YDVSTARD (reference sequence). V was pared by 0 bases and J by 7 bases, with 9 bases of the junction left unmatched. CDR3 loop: CATWDRRSGYKKLF. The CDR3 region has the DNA TGTGCCACCTGGGACAGGCGATCAGGCTATAAGAAACTCTTT.

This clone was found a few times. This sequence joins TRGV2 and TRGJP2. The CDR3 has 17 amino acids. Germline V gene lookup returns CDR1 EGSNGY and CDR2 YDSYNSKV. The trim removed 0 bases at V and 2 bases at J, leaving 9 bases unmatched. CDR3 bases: TGTGCCACCTGGGACGGGCCCAAGGGGAGTAGTGATTGGATCAAGACGTTT. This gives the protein CATWDGPKGSSDWIKTF.

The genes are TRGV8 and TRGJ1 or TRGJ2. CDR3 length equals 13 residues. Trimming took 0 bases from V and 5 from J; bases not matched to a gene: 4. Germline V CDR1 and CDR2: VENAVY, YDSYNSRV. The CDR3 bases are TGTGCCACCTGGGATAGGCGGCATTATAAGAAACTCTTT. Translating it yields CATWDRRHYKKLF.

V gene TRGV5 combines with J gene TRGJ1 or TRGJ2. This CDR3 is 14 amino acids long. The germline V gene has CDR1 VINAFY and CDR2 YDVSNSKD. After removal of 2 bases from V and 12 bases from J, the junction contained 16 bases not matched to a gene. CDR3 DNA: TGTGCCACCTGGGACACACCAATTATAAGAGGGAAACTCTTT. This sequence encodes CATWDTPIIRGKLF.

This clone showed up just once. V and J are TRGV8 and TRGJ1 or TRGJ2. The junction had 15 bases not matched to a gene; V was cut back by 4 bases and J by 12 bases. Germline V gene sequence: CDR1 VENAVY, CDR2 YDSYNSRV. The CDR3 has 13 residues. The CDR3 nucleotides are TGTGCCACCTGGGAGGATGGACGTCAAACGAAACTCTTT. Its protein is CATWEDGRQTKLF.

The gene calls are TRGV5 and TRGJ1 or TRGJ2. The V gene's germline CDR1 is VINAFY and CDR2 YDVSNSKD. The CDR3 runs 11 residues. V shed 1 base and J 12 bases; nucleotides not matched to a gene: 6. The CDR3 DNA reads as TGTGCCACCTGGGACAGTTTCAGGAAACTCTTT. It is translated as CATWDSFRKLF.

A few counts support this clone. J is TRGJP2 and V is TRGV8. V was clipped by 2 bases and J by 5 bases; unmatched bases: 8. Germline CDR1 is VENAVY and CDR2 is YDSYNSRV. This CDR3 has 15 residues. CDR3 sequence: CATWDNHWSDWIKTF. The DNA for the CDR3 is TGTGCCACCTGGGATAATCATTGGAGTGATTGGATCAAGACGTTT.

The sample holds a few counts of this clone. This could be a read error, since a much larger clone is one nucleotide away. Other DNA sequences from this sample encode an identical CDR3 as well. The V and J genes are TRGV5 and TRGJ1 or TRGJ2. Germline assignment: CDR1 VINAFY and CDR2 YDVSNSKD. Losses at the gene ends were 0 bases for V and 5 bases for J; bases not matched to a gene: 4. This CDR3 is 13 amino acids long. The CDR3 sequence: CATWDRPHYKKLF. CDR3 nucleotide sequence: TGTGCCACCTGGGACAGGCCTCATTATAAGAAACTCTTT.